Only a few counts were recorded for the clone carrying this TCR beta chain. The antigen is undetermined. This specimen belongs to a study of T cell repertoires in cytomegalovirus infection. Overall study context: In the study, CMV epitopes included recently identified HLA-C-restricted and well-studied HLA-B-restricted ones. A matching HLA type, together with CMV infection, was signaled by public TCR beta signatures.

CDR3 length: 17 residues. V was pared by 4 bases and J by 0 bases, with 10 bases of the junction left unmatched. The germline V gene encodes CDR1 SGHRS and CDR2 YFSETQ. Study results and limitations: CMV carriers having the relevant HLA were flagged by cumulative public TCR beta family frequency. The study found HLA-C-restricted CMV-specific TCR beta clonotypes dominating the ex vivo response.

TCRdb ran MiXCR on the reads and lists one entry per CDR3 protein. The data hold 340,000 or so distinct CDR3 sequences, with 25% observed a single time. The gene calls are TRBV5-1 and TRBJ2-1; 7 bases match TRBD2. Sequencing was performed on cultured PBMCs, taken from culture after CMV antigen stimulation. This sequence originates from a human donor in good health (CMV status not recorded). Some clones in this sample may be carry-over from other donors' samples. The CDR3 DNA reads as TGCGCCAGCAGCCCGTCCTTGCGGGAGAGCTCCTACAATGAGCAGTTCTTC. Amino acid sequence: CASSPSLRESSYNEQFF.